This is a list of T cell receptor beta chains from one sample in a study of cytomegalovirus exposure and HLA in healthy donors. Repertoires were generated with immunoSEQ multiplex PCR, while TCRdb's copy carries only in-frame clones and drops some. The sample lists some 150,000 clones, 9.4% seen once, with 1.8% in the top ten. Sequencing input: PBMCs. The source of these receptors is a male donor in good health and CMV-seronegative. Each CDR3 is given without its conserved first and last residue. The order of the fields is V gene, J gene, CDR3 protein.

>TRBV5-1|TRBJ2-7
ASSLDLSYEQY
>TRBV28|TRBJ2-7
ASRGAALFYEQY
>TRBV5-4|TRBJ1-1
ASIEPPGTEAF
>TRBV9|TRBJ2-2
ASSVAGGAGTGELF
>TRBV27|TRBJ1-1
ASSPWDRVNTEAF
>TRBV7-9|TRBJ1-1
ASSGQLMNTEAF
>TRBV6-5|TRBJ2-3
ASSYLRQGPDTQY
>TRBV5-6|TRBJ2-2
ASSITGTGNTGELF
>TRBV6-5|TRBJ1-1
ASSYQPRSGTEAF
>TRBV23-1|TRBJ1-1
ASSRPNTEAF
>TRBV6-5|TRBJ1-1
DRSYFGNTEAF
>TRBV30|TRBJ2-4
AWGLMRVRGKNIQY
>TRBV4-2|TRBJ2-2
ASSQDLRRGGAGELF
>TRBV7-2|TRBJ2-5
ASSLSGVQETQY
>TRBV7-9|TRBJ2-7
ASSERLASEFEQY
>TRBV5-1|TRBJ2-1
ASSLGYSIGLYNEQF
>TRBV4-3|TRBJ1-2
ASSQGLAGAFNYGYT
>TRBV19|TRBJ1-5
ASSMGNYGGNQPQH
>TRBV10-1|TRBJ1-2
ASSGGGTGPYGYT
>TRBV9|TRBJ2-2
ASSVDSTARGGELF
>TRBV5-1|TRBJ1-6
ASSLDATARNSPLH
>TRBV28|TRBJ2-1
ASTLQGEGPVNEQF
>TRBV11-2|TRBJ2-5
ASSLGVRETQY
>TRBV7-3|TRBJ2-1
ASSQLPETSGYNEQF
>TRBV7-8|TRBJ2-3
ASGSILLAGGPSPDTQY
>TRBV5-4|TRBJ1-1
ASSYRIQGMNTEAF
>TRBV28|TRBJ2-7
ASSSSGGAYEQY
>TRBV5-4|TRBJ1-2
ASSHSTVNYGYT
>TRBV6-6|TRBJ2-7
ASSYSLDYEQY
>TRBV9|TRBJ1-1
ASSVEGDSEAF
>TRBV18|TRBJ2-1
ASSPTTSGRAYREQF
>TRBV7-2|TRBJ2-7
ASSSDRFSYEQY
>TRBV28|TRBJ2-1
ASNEVKREYNEQF
>TRBV6-1|TRBJ1-4
ASSEKNLRGEKLF
>TRBV27|TRBJ2-1
ASGSLAVNYNEQF
>TRBV11-2|TRBJ1-1
ASSFDRMNTEAF
>TRBV5-5|TRBJ1-2
ASSLATGFYGYT
>TRBV5-1|TRBJ2-7
ASSSGGGVLEQY
>TRBV29-1|TRBJ2-7
SGTGTGAHEQY
>TRBV18|TRBJ1-1
ASSPQADTEAF
>TRBV10-2|TRBJ1-2
ASSEMGAMYGYT
>TRBV6-1|TRBJ1-1
ASSAPGLEAF
>TRBV5-4|TRBJ2-6
ASSPPDRTLNVLT
>TRBV6-1|TRBJ1-4
ASSESDRGNEKLF
>TRBV5-4|TRBJ2-3
ASSARDIADTQY
>TRBV29-1|TRBJ2-1
SVEDPGSGTGYNEQF